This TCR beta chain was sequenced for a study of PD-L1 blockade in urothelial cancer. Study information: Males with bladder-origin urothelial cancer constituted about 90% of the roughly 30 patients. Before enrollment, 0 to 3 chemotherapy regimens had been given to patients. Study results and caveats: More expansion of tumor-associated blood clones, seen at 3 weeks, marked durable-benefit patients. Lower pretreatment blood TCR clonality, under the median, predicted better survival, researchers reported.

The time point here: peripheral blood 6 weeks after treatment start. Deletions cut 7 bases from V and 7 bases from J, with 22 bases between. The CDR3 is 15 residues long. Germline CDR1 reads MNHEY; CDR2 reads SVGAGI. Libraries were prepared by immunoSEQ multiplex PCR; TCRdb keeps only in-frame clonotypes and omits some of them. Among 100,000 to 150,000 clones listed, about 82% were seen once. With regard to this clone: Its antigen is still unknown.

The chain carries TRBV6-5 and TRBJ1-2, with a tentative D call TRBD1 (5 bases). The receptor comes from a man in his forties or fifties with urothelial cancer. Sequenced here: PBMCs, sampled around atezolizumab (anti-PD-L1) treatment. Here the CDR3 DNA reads TGTGCCAGCACCCTTCAGGGATCAGGTTTCGGTGGCTACACCTTC. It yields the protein CASTLQGSGFGGYTF.